Following are 21 T cell receptor beta chains from one sample sequenced in a study of graft-versus-host responses after intestinal transplantation. Labeling with CFSE marked roughly 200,000 responder cells, which were plated with roughly 200,000 irradiated, violet-dye-labeled stimulator cells. Assay: immunoSEQ multiplex PCR; the TCRdb copy retains only in-frame clones and omits some. The sample yields 20,000 to 25,000 clones, 44% seen once. The specimen was alloreactive CD8+ T cells from a mixed lymphocyte reaction culture, collected before transplantation. The sample's subset: CFSE-low proliferating T cells sorted from roughly six-day pre-transplant mixed lymphocyte reaction (GvH or HvG direction). The receptor source for this set is a human patient who was an organ donor for intestinal transplantation.

The chain is built from TRBV7-2 and TRBJ2-1, with 8 bases aligning to TRBD2. CDR3 size: 15 residues. V shed 5 bases and J 6 bases; nucleotides not matched to a gene: 9. The germline CDR1 and CDR2 sequences are SGHTA and FQGNSA. CDR3 bases: TGTGCCAGCAGCGCACCGGGTCTAGCGGGCAATGAGCAGTTCTTC. It yields the protein CASSAPGLAGNEQFF.

The chain has TRBV5-1 and TRBJ2-6, with a tentative D call TRBD1 (5 bases). The CDR3 contains 20 residues. V shed 1 base and J shed 0 bases, with 20 bases lying between them. CDR1 and CDR2 from the germline V gene are SGHRS and YFSETQ. CDR3: CASSLSWTTGPPSGANVLTF. As DNA, the CDR3 is TGCGCCAGCAGCTTGAGTTGGACCACAGGACCTCCCTCTGGGGCCAACGTCCTGACTTTC.

CDR3 protein: CASSEWGSSETQYF. Written as DNA, the CDR3 is TGTGCCAGCAGTGAATGGGGTAGCTCTGAGACCCAGTACTTC. V is TRBV6-1 and J is TRBJ2-5; D not resolved. CDR1 and CDR2 (germline): MNHNS, SASEGT. Trimming left V 2 bases short and J 5 bases short, with 12 bases between. There are 14 residues in the CDR3.

This clone has only a few counts. The chain has TRBV4-3 and TRBJ2-7; 7 nucleotides match TRBD1. The CDR3 covers 16 residues. Unmatched junction bases numbered 7, after V lost 0 bases and J lost 2 bases. Germline lookup yields CDR1 LGHNA and CDR2 YSLEER. The CDR3 coding sequence is TGCGCCAGCAGCCAAGATTATACAGGGGTTACCTACGAGCAGTACTTC. Its protein is CASSQDYTGVTYEQYF.

This clone was detected a few times. V gene TRBV4-1 combines with J gene TRBJ1-1; D perhaps matches TRBD1 (6 bases). With 6 bases removed from V and 10 bases from J, the gap between germline ends came to 18 bases. Germline lookup yields CDR1 MGHRA and CDR2 YSYEKL. This CDR3 has 13 residues. CDR3: CASSQVGGTRAFF. The CDR3 DNA is TGCGCCAGCAGTCAGGTGGGCGGGACACGAGCTTTCTTT.

V is TRBV6-5 and J is TRBJ2-7; D remains unclear. Trimming took off 5 bases at V and 3 bases at J, with 11 bases between the two ends. The CDR3 loop spans 13 amino acids. In germline, CDR1 is MNHEY, CDR2 SVGAGI. The DNA of the CDR3 is TGTGCCAGCAGTGAGGTCTTCAACTACGAGCAGTACTTC. Translation: CASSEVFNYEQYF.

The rearrangement uses TRBV30 and TRBJ1-2; maybe TRBD1 (5 bases). The CDR3 spans 15 residues. Looked up from germline, CDR1 is GTSNPN and CDR2 is SVGIG (reference sequence). V gave up 0 bases and J gave up 4 bases, with 15 bases separating them. CDR3 amino acids: CAWSVPRQGGYGYTF. CDR3 bases: TGTGCCTGGAGTGTACCCCGGCAGGGCGGCTATGGCTACACCTTC.

V is TRBV2 and J is TRBJ2-1; TRBD2 is a possible D gene (6 bases). The germline CDR1 and CDR2 sequences are SNHLY and FYNNEI. The V gene lost 7 bases and the J gene lost 4 bases, with 11 bases spanning the gap. The CDR3 is made up of 13 amino acids. The CDR3 bases are TGTGCCAGCAAGGGACTTGCTTACAATGAGCAGTTCTTC. Its translation is CASKGLAYNEQFF.

The chain links TRBV5-8 to TRBJ1-4; D not resolved. CDR1 SGHTS and CDR2 YDEGEE come from the germline V gene. The V and J ends lost 0 bases and 11 bases respectively, with 8 bases between them. The CDR3 length is 12 residues. The CDR3: CASSLGWGKLFF. CDR3 sequence (DNA): TGTGCCAGCAGCTTGGGTTGGGGTAAACTGTTTTTT.

In this sample, this clone turned up a few times. V is TRBV10-3 and J is TRBJ2-1, with 9 bases aligning to TRBD2. This CDR3 has 15 residues. The germline V gene has CDR1 ENHRY and CDR2 SYGVKD. Unmatched junction bases numbered 6, after V lost 6 bases and J lost 3 bases. CDR3 in DNA: TGTGCCATCAGCGAAAGACTAGCGGACTACAATGAGCAGTTCTTC. It yields the protein CAISERLADYNEQFF.

This rearrangement joins TRBV30 to TRBJ1-5, with 8 positions matching TRBD1. The CDR3 runs to 15 residues. With V trimmed by 1 base and J by 5 bases, 7 bases remained unmatched. Germline CDR1 GTSNPN, CDR2 SVGIG (reference sequence). The CDR3 nucleotides read TGTGCCTGGAGTGCGACAGGGGTAACGGATCAGCCCCAGCATTTT. This translates into CAWSATGVTDQPQHF.

V gene TRBV6-1 combines with J gene TRBJ2-1; tentatively, D is TRBD2 (6 bases). Between the trimmed V and J ends, which lost 5 bases and 6 bases, there was a span of 17 bases. This CDR3 comprises 15 residues. CDR1 and CDR2 from the germline V gene are MNHNS and SASEGT. The CDR3 bases are TGTGCCAGCAGTCCCCTGGACGGGAGTTTCAATGAGCAGTTCTTC. This codes for CASSPLDGSFNEQFF.

Within the sample, this clone is medium-sized. The J gene is TRBJ2-1, the V gene TRBV10-3, with 7 bases lining up with TRBD1. CDR1 and CDR2 (germline): ENHRY, SYGVKD. The CDR3 runs to 14 residues. Unmatched junction bases numbered 14, after V lost 4 bases and J lost 14 bases. The CDR3 loop is CAISGESSRGRKFF. Here the CDR3 DNA reads TGTGCCATCAGTGGGGAATCTTCGAGGGGGCGGAAGTTCTTC.

The chain carries TRBV21-1 and TRBJ2-5; the D segment call TRBD2 is taken from the table without a DNA check. TRBV21-1 constitutes a pseudogene. The CDR3 is made up of 16 amino acids. The CDR3 protein is CASVRLRDCQQETQYF. CDR3 nucleotide sequence: TGTGCCAGCGTACGACTCCGGGACTGCCAACAAGAGACCCAGTACTTC.

Here the CDR3 DNA reads TGTGCCAGCAGTTCCTTAGAAGTCTACGAGCAGTACTTC. Protein sequence: CASSSLEVYEQYF. The rearrangement uses TRBV6-5 and TRBJ2-7, with no clear D. The CDR3 has 13 amino acids. Trimming pared 4 bases from V and 3 bases from J, leaving 10 bases between. Per germline, CDR1 MNHEY and CDR2 SVGAGI.

This clone has just a few counts. The CDR3 region has the DNA TGTGCCAGCAGTTTTACAGGGGGCGAGCAGTACTTC. It translates to CASSFTGGEQYF. This chain connects TRBV28 to TRBJ2-7, with 8 bases aligning to TRBD1. The CDR3 spans 12 residues. CDR1 is MDHEN, CDR2 SYDVKM, per germline. With V trimmed by 3 bases and J by 6 bases, 1 base remained unmatched.

V gene TRBV23-1 combines with J gene TRBJ2-7; D not certain. TRBV23-1 is flagged as an ORF with uncertain function. The length of the CDR3 is 13 residues. V gave up 5 bases and J gave up 0 bases, with 8 bases separating them. The DNA for the CDR3 is TGCGCCAGCAGTGAACGCTGCTCCTACGAGCAGTACTTC. Translation gives CASSERCSYEQYF.

This clone was seen a few times. The rearrangement joins TRBV4-3 to TRBJ2-3, with 7 nucleotides matching TRBD1. J lost 3 bases, V lost 4 bases, and 4 bases had no gene match. CDR3 length: 14 amino acids. Per the germline V gene, CDR1 is LGHNA and CDR2 is YSLEER. The chain's CDR3 is CASSRETGTDTQYF. CDR3 DNA: TGCGCCAGCAGCCGAGAGACAGGGACAGATACGCAGTATTTT.

This clone was picked up a small number of times. The rearrangement links TRBV6-5 to TRBJ2-1, with 8 bases identical to TRBD1. V dropped 2 bases and J dropped 9; count of bases not matched to a gene: 9. The germline V gene encodes CDR1 MNHEY and CDR2 SVGAGI. The CDR3 has 15 amino acids. CDR3 sequence (DNA): TGTGCCAGCAGTTACGTCCAGGGGGCGCAGAGTGAGCAGTTCTTC. Its translation is CASSYVQGAQSEQFF.

This clone is judged medium-sized. In nucleotides, the CDR3 is TGTGCCAGCAGCTTGGGACAGGACACTGAAGCTTTCTTT. Its protein product is CASSLGQDTEAFF. V is TRBV5-6 and J is TRBJ1-1, with a tentative D call TRBD1 (6 bases). The length of the CDR3 is 13 residues. Germline CDR1 SGHDT, CDR2 YYEEEE. The germline V and J ends were trimmed by 0 bases and 3 bases, with 6 bases remaining between them.

The V gene is TRBV5-8, the J gene TRBJ1-1; the D is unclear. Germline CDR1 SGHTS, CDR2 YDEGEE. Trimming took 0 bases from V and 3 from J, leaving 3 bases between them. CDR3 length: 12 amino acids. The CDR3 is CASSLGDTEAFF. The CDR3 bases are TGTGCCAGCAGCTTGGGGGACACTGAAGCTTTCTTT. Supplemented by reference TRBV5-8 and TRBJ1-1, the full variable domain reads EAGVTQSPTHLIKTRGQQATLRCSPISGHTSVYWYQQALGLGLQFLLWYDEGEERNRGNFPPRFSGRQFPNYSSELNVNALELEDSALYLCASSLGDTEAFFGQGTRLTVV.